The T cell receptor beta chain under discussion was sequenced for a study of blood T cell repertoires in COVID-19. After removal of 6 bases from V and 4 bases from J, the junction contained 6 bases not matched to a gene. CDR3 size: 15 residues. Germline loops: CDR1 LNHDA, CDR2 SQIVND (reference sequence). How the authors handled the data: Reference gene primer amplification yielded estimated nucleated cell counts. Sequencing was performed with immunoSEQ multiplex PCR; in TCRdb, only in-frame clones are kept and a portion is missing. The DNA was the basis for D and trimming; V, J and clone size are from that table. The sample yields about 250,000 clones, 80% to 90% seen once.

The sample taken for sequencing was PBMCs or T cells enriched from blood (not recorded which). The V gene is TRBV19, the J gene TRBJ1-5, with 10 positions matching TRBD1. The TCR was taken from a woman in her forties who had been exposed to COVID-19. The CDR3 spells CASSLTGGVNQPQHF. CDR3 nucleotide sequence: TGTGCCAGTAGCCTGACAGGGGGCGTGAATCAGCCCCAGCATTTT.